The sequence of this T cell receptor beta chain was determined in a study of human T cells and chemical hapten exposure. At least ten counts were recorded for this clonotype. Sample time point: patch test 2, 6 weeks after DPC sensitization. Documented treatment: therapeutic diphenylcyclopropenone sensitization with weekly scalp DPC. Total RNA was isolated from whole blood that had not been fractionated. MiXCR, applied by TCRdb to the RACE reads, yields one record per CDR3 protein. Here the sample spans hundreds of thousands of distinct CDR3 sequences, about 6.9% being singletons. Per germline, CDR1 SGDLS and CDR2 YYNGEE. The V gene lost 4 bases and the J gene lost 1 base, with 18 bases spanning the gap. This CDR3 has 16 residues.

This clonotype originated in a young woman with alopecia areata. Some clones in this sample may be carry-over from other donors' samples. V usage is TRBV9 and J usage is TRBJ2-7; D is unclear. The source material was whole blood, sampled in connection with sensitization to the hapten diphenylcyclopropenone (DPC). The CDR3 here is CASSPSTTGVSYEQYF. Written as DNA, the CDR3 is TGTGCCAGCAGCCCCTCTACGACCGGCGTGTCCTACGAGCAGTACTTC. Drawing the rest from reference TRBV9 and TRBJ2-7, the complete variable domain is DSGVTQTPKHLITATGQRVTLRCSPRSGDLSVYWYQQSLDQGLQFLIQYYNGEERAKGNILERFSAQQFPDLHSELNLSSLELGDSALYFCASSPSTTGVSYEQYFGPGTRLTVT.